The 26 T cell receptor beta chains reported below all come from one sample, sequenced in a study of memory CD4+ T cells and cytomegalovirus serostatus (dated by TCRdb to the late 2010s). Single viable CD3+CD4+CD8-CD45RO+ cells were sorted as memory CD4+ T cells on a FACSAria II. The method was the immunoSEQ multiplex PCR assay. Here the immuneACCESS table is served through TCRdb, limited to in-frame sequences with V and J called. Missing clones are a known gap in these copies; in checked studies unresolved V genes cover under half, and the rest lacks a known reason. This sample comprises 55,000 or so clones, around 88% of them detected only once. The top ten clonotypes cover less than 2.5% of the sample. The material sequenced was memory CD4+ T cells from blood. These receptors all stem from an adult in good health and CMV-seropositive.

This chain links TRBV11-2 with TRBJ1-2; 7 bases agree with TRBD1. The V gene end was trimmed by 0 bases and the J gene end by 13 bases; junction bases not matched to a gene: 8. Germline CDR1 is SGHAT and CDR2 is FQNNGV. This CDR3 region has 13 residues. CDR3 amino acids: CASSLDPKDRTTF. For the CDR3, the DNA is TGTGCCAGCAGCTTAGATCCGAAGGACAGGACCACCTTC.

The chain couples TRBV5-6 to TRBJ1-1; no definite D call. Germline V gene sequence: CDR1 SGHDT, CDR2 YYEEEE. The CDR3 has 13 residues. The V end was cut by 0 bases, the J end by 8 bases, with 11 bases between. The CDR3 coding sequence is TGTGCCAGCAGCTTGGGCCCCCTAAGGGAAGCTTTCTTT. Its protein is CASSLGPLREAFF.

The chain links TRBV4-3 to TRBJ1-4; D perhaps matches TRBD1 (6 bases). The CDR3 spans 15 residues. The V gene lost 0 bases and the J gene lost 5 bases, with 10 bases spanning the gap. Germline loops: CDR1 LGHNA, CDR2 YSLEER. The CDR3 loop is CASSQDGRGNEKLFF. The DNA for the CDR3 is TGCGCCAGCAGCCAAGATGGCAGGGGAAATGAAAAACTGTTTTTT.

The chain couples TRBV9 to TRBJ1-2; D possibly corresponds to TRBD1 (6 bases). The germline V gene has CDR1 SGDLS and CDR2 YYNGEE. Trimming cost V 2 bases and J 7 bases, with 15 bases left between them. CDR3 length: 14 residues. The chain's CDR3 is CASSVGQGIGGYTF. In nucleotides, the CDR3 is TGTGCCAGCAGCGTCGGGCAGGGGATTGGTGGCTACACCTTC.

This chain joins TRBV30 and TRBJ1-2; TRBD1 might be the D (6 bases). This CDR3 has 13 amino acids. The V end lost 4 bases, the J end lost 5 bases, and 14 bases lay between the germline ends. CDR1 GTSNPN and CDR2 SVGIG come from the germline V gene (reference sequence). CDR3 loop: CAWKGRGRYGYTF. CDR3 bases: TGTGCCTGGAAAGGCAGGGGAAGGTATGGCTACACCTTC.

The V call is TRBV11-3, the J call TRBJ2-1, with D unresolved. The CDR3 has 13 amino acids. Germline values: CDR1 SGHNT, CDR2 YENEEA. V dropped 3 bases and J dropped 1 base, with 4 bases sitting between them. The CDR3 region has the DNA TGTGCCAGCAGCTTCGGGTCCTACAATGAGCAGTTCTTC. Its protein product is CASSFGSYNEQFF.

The chain links TRBV19 to TRBJ1-2; the D gene is possibly TRBD1 (5 bases). Germline V gives CDR1 LNHDA, CDR2 SQIVND (reference sequence). This CDR3 region has 14 residues. Trimming removed 9 bases at V and 8 bases at J, with 22 bases between. CDR3 residues: CASSYGHSLEGYTF. CDR3 coding DNA: TGTGCCAGCTCCTATGGACACTCGCTCGAGGGCTACACCTTC. Drawing the rest from reference TRBV19 and TRBJ1-2, the complete variable domain is DGGITQSPKYLFRKEGQNVTLSCEQNLNHDAMYWYRQDPGQGLRLIYYSQIVNDFQKGDIAEGYSVSREKKESFPLTVTSAQKNPTAFYLCASSYGHSLEGYTFGSGTRLTVV.

Here the CDR3 reads CASGYGTAGETQYF. As DNA, the CDR3 is TGCGCCAGCGGATACGGTACGGCGGGAGAGACCCAGTACTTC. The rearrangement joins TRBV5-1 to TRBJ2-5, with D tentatively TRBD2 (5 bases). Germline V gene lookup returns CDR1 SGHRS and CDR2 YFSETQ. Trimming shortened V by 7 bases and J by 4 bases, and 17 bases separated the two germline ends. CDR3 length equals 14 residues.

V is TRBV7-2 and J is TRBJ1-5; D not resolved. Looked up from germline, CDR1 is SGHTA and CDR2 is FQGNSA. With 5 bases removed from V and 4 bases from J, the gap between germline ends came to 12 bases. This CDR3 comprises 14 residues. The CDR3 nucleotides read TGTGCCAGCAGCGCCCACGGTGGGAATCAGCCCCAGCATTTT. This gives the protein CASSAHGGNQPQHF.

The chain couples TRBV28 to TRBJ2-5, with TRBD1 matching over 11 bases. Germline V lookup: CDR1 MDHEN, CDR2 SYDVKM. This CDR3 is built from 16 residues. After removal of 4 bases from V and 4 bases from J, the junction contained 8 bases not matched to a gene. DNA for the CDR3: TGTGCCAGCAGTTCTCCGGGACAGGGGGATGGAGAGACCCAGTACTTC. It is translated as CASSSPGQGDGETQYF.

This chain joins TRBV19 and TRBJ2-6; D possibly corresponds to TRBD1 (6 bases). Germline assignment: CDR1 LNHDA and CDR2 SQIVND (reference sequence). The CDR3 has 18 residues. V gave up 6 bases and J gave up 0 bases, with 18 bases separating them. The CDR3 DNA follows: TGTGCCAGTAGCAAAGACAGGCGATTGATCTCTGGGGCCAACGTCCTGACTTTC. Its protein product is CASSKDRRLISGANVLTF.

The chain employs TRBV7-2 and TRBJ2-7; a possible D gene is TRBD2 (6 bases). V was clipped by 3 bases and J by 2 bases, with 14 bases between them. The CDR3 is 15 residues long. The V gene's germline CDR1 is SGHTA and CDR2 FQGNSA. The CDR3 bases are TGTGCCAGCAGCTTCTCTGGCGGGACCGCCTACGAGCAGTACTTC. Translating gives CASSFSGGTAYEQYF.

The CDR3 DNA sequence: TGTGCCAGCAGTCGAGGACTAGCGGGCTCGGAGACCCAGTACTTC. The encoded protein is CASSRGLAGSETQYF. The chain combines TRBV9 with TRBJ2-5, with 11 nucleotides matching TRBD2. This CDR3 is built from 15 residues. Germline assignment: CDR1 SGDLS and CDR2 YYNGEE. The V segment lost 5 bases and the J segment 5 bases; nucleotides outside the gene matches: 8.

The V and J genes are TRBV7-6 and TRBJ2-3; the match to TRBD1 covers 7 bases. CDR3 length: 14 residues. Trimming removed 1 base from V and 6 bases from J; junction bases left unmatched: 4. CDR1 SGHVS and CDR2 FNYEAQ come from the germline V gene. For the CDR3, the DNA is TGTGCCAGCAGCTTAGAGTTCAGGGGGGATACGCAGTATTTT. It yields the protein CASSLEFRGDTQYF.

The chain uses TRBV6-6 and TRBJ2-1; 9 nucleotides align to TRBD2. Germline V gene data show CDR1 as MNHNY and CDR2 as SVGAGI (reference sequence). The CDR3 runs 15 residues. V lost 4 bases and J lost 6; bases outside the gene matches: 7. The CDR3 DNA sequence: TGTGCCAGCAGTTCCCCGGGACTAGCAGGCAATGAGCAGTTCTTC. This translates into CASSSPGLAGNEQFF.

The chain links TRBV5-4 to TRBJ2-7; 9 bases map to TRBD1. Trimming removed 3 bases from V and 5 bases from J; junction bases left unmatched: 9. CDR1 and CDR2 (germline): SGHNT, YYREEE (reference sequence). The CDR3 sequence is 15 residues long. The DNA of the CDR3 is TGTGCCAGCAGCTCTGGAGGGACAGGGAGCCACGAGCAGTACTTC. Encoded protein: CASSSGGTGSHEQYF.

The chain joins TRBV7-2 to TRBJ2-1; D is possibly TRBD2 (6 bases). The germline V gene encodes CDR1 SGHTA and CDR2 FQGNSA. With 5 bases removed from V and 0 bases from J, the gap between germline ends came to 14 bases. The CDR3 is 16 amino acids. DNA of the CDR3: TGTGCCAGCAGCCGAAACAGCGGGTTCTCCTACAATGAGCAGTTCTTC. Protein product: CASSRNSGFSYNEQFF.

The J gene is TRBJ2-7, the V gene TRBV14, with D unresolved. The germline V and J ends were trimmed by 2 bases and 4 bases, with 6 bases remaining between them. This CDR3 contains 12 residues. The germline V gene has CDR1 SGHDN and CDR2 FVKESK. The CDR3 protein is CASSQSGYEQYF. The CDR3 DNA sequence: TGTGCCAGCAGCCAATCTGGATACGAGCAGTACTTC. Supplemented by reference TRBV14 and TRBJ2-7, the full variable domain reads EAGVTQFPSHSVIEKGQTVTLRCDPISGHDNLYWYRRVMGKEIKFLLHFVKESKQDESGMPNNRFLAERTGGTYSTLKVQPAELEDSGVYFCASSQSGYEQYFGPGTRLTVT.

This chain links TRBV6-1 with TRBJ2-5, with D possibly TRBD1 on 6 matching bases. V lost 6 bases and J 0 bases, leaving 8 bases between the germline ends. The germline V gene encodes CDR1 MNHNS and CDR2 SASEGT. The CDR3 sequence is 13 residues long. The CDR3 region is CASRGADQETQYF. The CDR3 region has the DNA TGTGCCAGCAGGGGGGCGGACCAAGAGACCCAGTACTTC.

The rearrangement joins TRBV14 to TRBJ2-2, with 10 nucleotides matching TRBD2. The CDR3 extends over 18 amino acids. V trimming: 1 base; J trimming: 4 bases; junction bases outside the gene matches: 9. In germline, CDR1 is SGHDN, CDR2 FVKESK. CDR3 residues: CASSQGRLAGGGTGELFF. The CDR3 coding sequence is TGTGCCAGCAGCCAAGGGAGATTAGCGGGAGGCGGCACCGGGGAGCTGTTTTTT.

The chain is built from TRBV11-3 and TRBJ2-2; 7 nucleotides line up with TRBD1. Trimming cost V 5 bases and J 3 bases; bases outside gene matches: 0. Germline V gene sequence: CDR1 SGHNT, CDR2 YENEEA. There are 13 residues in the CDR3. The CDR3 nucleotides read TGTGCCAGCAGCGACAGGGACACCGGGGAGCTGTTTTTT. Protein product: CASSDRDTGELFF.

This chain uses TRBV2 with TRBJ1-2; 7 bases match TRBD1. The CDR3 length is 13 residues. The germline V gene has CDR1 SNHLY and CDR2 FYNNEI. With 6 bases clipped from V and 2 bases from J, the junction kept 3 bases outside the gene matches. The CDR3 is CASRGGGNYGYTF. For the CDR3, the DNA is TGTGCCAGCAGAGGAGGGGGCAACTATGGCTACACCTTC.

The V call is TRBV19, the J call TRBJ2-2; D ambiguous. Between the trimmed V and J ends, which lost 6 bases and 5 bases, there was a span of 16 bases. Germline CDR1 LNHDA, CDR2 SQIVND (reference sequence). The CDR3 is 15 residues long. The CDR3 here is CASSTRQGRTGELFF. CDR3 in DNA: TGTGCCAGTAGCACACGACAAGGACGGACCGGGGAGCTGTTTTTT.

The V gene is TRBV18, the J gene TRBJ1-2; the D gene is possibly TRBD1 (6 bases). Germline V CDR1 and CDR2: KGHSH, LQKENI. There are 15 residues in the CDR3. V dropped 4 bases and J dropped 5 bases, with 17 bases sitting between them. In nucleotides, the CDR3 is TGTGCCAGCTCACGGAGACAGTGGGACACTTATGGCTACACCTTC. Translation gives CASSRRQWDTYGYTF. The complete variable domain, with remaining parts taken from reference TRBV18 and TRBJ1-2, reads NAGVMQNPRHLVRRRGQEARLRCSPMKGHSHVYWYRQLPEEGLKFMVYLQKENIIDESGMPKERFSAEFPKEGPSILRIQQVVRGDSAAYFCASSRRQWDTYGYTFGSGTRLTVV.

The chain has TRBV15 and TRBJ1-4; D uncertain. The germline gives CDR1 LNHNV, CDR2 YYDKDF (reference sequence). This CDR3 has 14 residues. The ends were cut back, 0 bases at V and 4 bases at J, with 6 bases in the middle. CDR3 coding DNA: TGTGCCACCAGCAGAGAACAGAGTAATGAAAAACTGTTTTTT. It specifies CATSREQSNEKLFF. Drawing the rest from reference TRBV15 and TRBJ1-4, the complete variable domain is DAMVIQNPRYQVTQFGKPVTLSCSQTLNHNVMYWYQQKSSQAPKLLFHYYDKDFNNEADTPDNFQSRRPNTSFCFLDIRSPGLGDTAMYLCATSREQSNEKLFFGSGTQLSVL.

The chain recombines TRBV28 with TRBJ2-7; TRBD1 might be the D (6 bases). The germline V and J ends were trimmed by 6 bases and 3 bases, with 9 bases remaining between them. The germline V gene encodes CDR1 MDHEN and CDR2 SYDVKM. This CDR3 has 12 residues. The CDR3: CASRTGNYEQYF. The CDR3 DNA follows: TGTGCCAGCAGAACAGGGAACTACGAGCAGTACTTC.